This is a list of T cell receptor beta chains from one sample in a study of T cells in localized non-small cell lung cancer. The method was immunoSEQ multiplex PCR; TCRdb's version includes in-frame clones alone and lacks a portion of them. The sample includes about 59,000 clones, around 90% of them seen just once. This specimen consisted of peripheral blood, obtained before any cancer treatment. These receptors were obtained from a man aged 40 to 70 with stage I squamous cell lung carcinoma. The conserved cysteine and the conserved F or W are not part of the CDR3 here. Fields, in order: V gene, J gene, CDR3 protein.

TRBV19	TRBJ1-1	ASSIEGPGLGTEAF
TRBV5-8	TRBJ1-5	ASSVQGFSNQPQH
TRBV5-1	TRBJ2-5	ASSLEGTSGRLY
TRBV28	TRBJ1-2	ASRRAAGGNYGYT
TRBV6-1	TRBJ2-2	ASSVPMNGGELF
TRBV27	TRBJ2-2	ASNWSSGRGNTGELF
TRBV19	TRBJ2-1	ASRLDGRGYNEQF
TRBV28	TRBJ2-1	ASSLGTGTGNEQF
TRBV19	TRBJ2-3	ASSTMGLGTDTQY
TRBV4-1	TRBJ1-1	ASSRTGGEAF
TRBV27	TRBJ2-7	ASSFLGTDVYEQY
TRBV2	TRBJ2-3	ASSDVSPSTDTQY
TRBV27	TRBJ2-1	ASGGNVYNEQF
TRBV7-9	TRBJ2-1	ASSSGQGRSNEQF
TRBV4-1	TRBJ1-5	ASSQDPGTPYQPQH
TRBV19	TRBJ2-2	ASSIWQWNTGELF
TRBV5-1	TRBJ1-1	ASSLGTGTEAF
TRBV5-1	TRBJ1-1	ASSTRGYDTEAF
TRBV29-1	TRBJ2-3	SAAESTDTQY
TRBV4-3	TRBJ1-6	ASSQDQTGTGSTNSPLH
TRBV5-1	TRBJ2-5	ASSARLAEQETQY
TRBV11-3	TRBJ2-1	ASSSGQNNEQF